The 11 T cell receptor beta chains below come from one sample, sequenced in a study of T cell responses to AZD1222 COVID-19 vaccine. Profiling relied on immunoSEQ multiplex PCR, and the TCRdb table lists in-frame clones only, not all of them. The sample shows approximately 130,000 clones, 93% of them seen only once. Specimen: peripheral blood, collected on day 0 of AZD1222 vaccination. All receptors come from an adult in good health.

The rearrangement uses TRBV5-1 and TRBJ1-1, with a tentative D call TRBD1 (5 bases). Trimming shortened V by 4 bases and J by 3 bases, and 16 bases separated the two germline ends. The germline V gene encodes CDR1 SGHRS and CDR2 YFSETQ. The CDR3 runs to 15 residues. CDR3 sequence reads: CASSVGRGLDTEAFF. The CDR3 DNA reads TGCGCCAGCAGCGTGGGACGGGGTTTGGACACTGAAGCTTTCTTT.

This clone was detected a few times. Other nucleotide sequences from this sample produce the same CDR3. The CDR3: CASSDSRGGTDTQYF. DNA for the CDR3: TGTGCCAGCAGTGACTCGCGGGGAGGCACAGATACGCAGTATTTT. The rearrangement uses TRBV6-4 and TRBJ2-3, with TRBD2 as a possible D gene (6 bases). CDR1 is MRHNA and CDR2 is SNTAGT in the germline V gene. The germline V and J ends were trimmed by 0 bases and 1 base, with 8 bases remaining between them. The CDR3 totals 15 residues.

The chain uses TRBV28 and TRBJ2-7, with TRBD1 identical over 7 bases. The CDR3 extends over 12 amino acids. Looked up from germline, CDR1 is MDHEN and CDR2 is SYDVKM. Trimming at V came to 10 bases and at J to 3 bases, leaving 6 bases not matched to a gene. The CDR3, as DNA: TGTGCCACGTCGACAGGGTACTACGAGCAGTACTTC. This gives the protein CATSTGYYEQYF.

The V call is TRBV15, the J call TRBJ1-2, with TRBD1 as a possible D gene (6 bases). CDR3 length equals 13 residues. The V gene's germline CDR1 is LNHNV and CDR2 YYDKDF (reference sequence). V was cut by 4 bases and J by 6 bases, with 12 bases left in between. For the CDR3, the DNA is TGTGCCACCAGCAAGCCACAGGGAGATGGCTACACCTTC. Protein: CATSKPQGDGYTF.

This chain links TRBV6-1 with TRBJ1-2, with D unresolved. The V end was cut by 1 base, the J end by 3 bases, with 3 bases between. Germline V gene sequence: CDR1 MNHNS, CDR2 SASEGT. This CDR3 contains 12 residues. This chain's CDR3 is CASSEGDYGYTF. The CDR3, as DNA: TGTGCCAGCAGTGAAGGGGACTATGGCTACACCTTC.

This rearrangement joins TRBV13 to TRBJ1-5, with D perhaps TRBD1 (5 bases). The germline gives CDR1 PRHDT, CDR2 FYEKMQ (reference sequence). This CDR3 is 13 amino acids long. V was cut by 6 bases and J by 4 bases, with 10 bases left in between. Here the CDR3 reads CASSAGWNQPQHF. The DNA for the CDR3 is TGTGCCAGCAGTGCAGGGTGGAATCAGCCCCAGCATTTT.

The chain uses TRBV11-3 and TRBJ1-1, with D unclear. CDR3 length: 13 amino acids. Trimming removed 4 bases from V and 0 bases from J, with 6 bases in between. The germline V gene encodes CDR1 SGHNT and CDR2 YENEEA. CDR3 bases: TGTGCCAGCAGCTCGCGAATGAACACTGAAGCTTTCTTT. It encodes CASSSRMNTEAFF.

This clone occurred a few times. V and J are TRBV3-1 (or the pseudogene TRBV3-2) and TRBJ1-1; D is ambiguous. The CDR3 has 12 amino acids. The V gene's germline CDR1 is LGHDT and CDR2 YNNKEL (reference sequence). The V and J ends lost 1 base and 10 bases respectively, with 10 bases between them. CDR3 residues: CASSQGEARAFF. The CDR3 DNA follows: TGTGCCAGCAGCCAAGGAGAGGCGAGAGCTTTCTTT.

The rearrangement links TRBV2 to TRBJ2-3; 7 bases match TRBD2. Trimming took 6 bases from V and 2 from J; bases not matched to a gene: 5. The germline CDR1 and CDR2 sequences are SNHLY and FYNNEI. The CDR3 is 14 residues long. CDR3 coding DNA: TGTGCCAGCAGCGGGGACTACTCCACAGATACGCAGTATTTT. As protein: CASSGDYSTDTQYF.

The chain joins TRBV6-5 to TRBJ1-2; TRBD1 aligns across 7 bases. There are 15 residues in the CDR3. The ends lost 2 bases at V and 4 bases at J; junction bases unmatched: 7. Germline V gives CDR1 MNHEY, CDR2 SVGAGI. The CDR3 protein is CASSYAEGQFYGYTF. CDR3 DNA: TGTGCCAGCAGTTACGCTGAGGGACAGTTCTATGGCTACACCTTC.

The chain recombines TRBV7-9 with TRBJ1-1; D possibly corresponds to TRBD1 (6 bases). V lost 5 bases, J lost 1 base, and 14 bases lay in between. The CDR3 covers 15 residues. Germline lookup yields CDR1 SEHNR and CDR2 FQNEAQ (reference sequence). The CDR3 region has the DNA TGTGCCAGCAGCCCTACAGGGATAGGGAACACTGAAGCTTTCTTT. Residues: CASSPTGIGNTEAFF.